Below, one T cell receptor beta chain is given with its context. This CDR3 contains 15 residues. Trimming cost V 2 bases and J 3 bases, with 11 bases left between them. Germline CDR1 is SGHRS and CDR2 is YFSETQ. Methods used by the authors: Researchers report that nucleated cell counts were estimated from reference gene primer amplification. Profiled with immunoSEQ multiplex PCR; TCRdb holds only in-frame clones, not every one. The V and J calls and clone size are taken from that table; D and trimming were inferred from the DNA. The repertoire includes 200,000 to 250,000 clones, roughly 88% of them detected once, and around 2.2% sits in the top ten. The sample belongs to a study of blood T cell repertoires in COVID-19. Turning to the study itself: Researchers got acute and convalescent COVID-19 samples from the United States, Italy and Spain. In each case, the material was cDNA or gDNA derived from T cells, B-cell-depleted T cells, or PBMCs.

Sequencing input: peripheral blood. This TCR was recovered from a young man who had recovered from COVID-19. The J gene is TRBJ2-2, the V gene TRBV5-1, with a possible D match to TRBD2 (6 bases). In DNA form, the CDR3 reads TGCGCCAGCAGCTTACGGGAGCGGCACACCGGGGAGCTGTTTTTT. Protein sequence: CASSLRERHTGELFF.